Given below is one T cell receptor (beta chain) in context. Its specificity is unknown. Only in-frame clones appear in the TCRdb table, and some are missing; sequencing was by immunoSEQ multiplex PCR. The sample shows tens of thousands of clones, roughly 83% of them seen only once. These data are taken from a study of T cells in localized non-small cell lung cancer. Study findings and constraints: Heterogeneity remains possible because sequencing was limited to only one tumor region. Among the top 100 tumor clones, a median approximately 55 appeared in adjacent lung.

The length of the CDR3 is 14 residues. The V gene lost 0 bases and the J gene lost 5 bases, with 8 bases spanning the gap. Germline CDR1 is LNHDA and CDR2 is SQIVND (reference sequence). Sequencing was performed on PBMCs, taken before any cancer treatment. The V call is TRBV19, the J call TRBJ1-5, with D perhaps matching TRBD1 (5 bases). This sequence was found in a woman aged 35-75 years with stage II squamous cell lung carcinoma. This CDR3 reads CASSIEGRDQPQHF. The CDR3 nucleotides are TGTGCCAGTAGTATAGAGGGCAGGGATCAGCCCCAGCATTTT.